This record looks at one TCR beta chain sequence and its context. The antigen is unknown. The sample originates from a study of T-cell memory formation after mild COVID-19. Study in general: Among the donors, TCR clusters were largely specific to each donor.

Amplification by 5'RACE using constant-segment primers produced TCR alpha and TCR beta cDNA libraries that carried sample barcodes and UMIs. In TCRdb, the 5' RACE reads were re-called with MiXCR into one record per CDR3 protein. The repertoire holds about 200,000 distinct CDR3 sequences, with over 9% as singletons. The CDR3 has 16 amino acids. CDR1 and CDR2 (germline): SGHAT, FQNNGV. V was cut by 1 base and J by 4 bases, with 16 bases left in between. Notes on the study in general: Several responding clones turned up in pre-infection memory, indicating that cross-reactive memory may have taken part.

Source material: PBMCs or a T cell subset sorted from them (not recorded which). The gene calls are TRBV11-2 and TRBJ1-2; D is unclear. The origin of this receptor is a man aged 18-30 years who had mild COVID-19 (a few samples of this study predate the infection). Cell type and time point are not known. CDR3 loop: CASSLGPYDGPYGYTF. The CDR3 DNA follows: TGTGCCAGCAGCTTAGGTCCTTACGACGGGCCCTATGGCTACACCTTC.